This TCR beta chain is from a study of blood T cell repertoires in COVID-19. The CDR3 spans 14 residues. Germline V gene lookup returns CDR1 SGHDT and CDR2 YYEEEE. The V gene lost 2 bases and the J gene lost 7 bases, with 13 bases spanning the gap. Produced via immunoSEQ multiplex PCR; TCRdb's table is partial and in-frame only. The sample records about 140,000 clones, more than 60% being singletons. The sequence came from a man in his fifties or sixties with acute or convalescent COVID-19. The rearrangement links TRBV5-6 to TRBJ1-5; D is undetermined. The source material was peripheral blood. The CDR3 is CASSLRASGQPQHF. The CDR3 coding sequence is TGTGCCAGCAGCTTAAGGGCATCGGGGCAGCCCCAGCATTTT.